This TCR beta chain is drawn from a study of cytomegalovirus exposure and HLA in healthy donors. Across the whole study: In a later analysis, it was reported that the 110 or so validation repertoires had been produced on the same platform as the 550 to 700 repertoires belonging to the first cohort.

Method: immunoSEQ multiplex PCR; TCRdb's copy keeps in-frame clones and lacks some. The data contain about 95,000 clones, less than 85% of them singletons. The CDR3 consists of 16 residues. Germline CDR1 is MDHEN and CDR2 is SYDVKM. Trimming removed 4 bases at V and 3 bases at J, with 16 bases between. Turning to this clone: The target antigen is unknown.

Findings of the study overall: Both high specificity and high sensitivity reportedly marked the classifier's diagnosis of cytomegalovirus status. The authors listed approximately 150 TCR beta chains as cytomegalovirus-associated. A few chains tied to CMV proved CMV antigen-specific in vitro.

Sequencing input: PBMCs. The receptor's source is a man aged 18-30 years in good health and CMV-seropositive. The rearrangement uses TRBV28 and TRBJ2-1, with D maybe TRBD2 (6 bases). The CDR3 is CASSSRRAGIYNEQFF. CDR3 DNA: TGTGCCAGCAGTTCTAGGCGGGCGGGGATCTACAATGAGCAGTTCTTC.